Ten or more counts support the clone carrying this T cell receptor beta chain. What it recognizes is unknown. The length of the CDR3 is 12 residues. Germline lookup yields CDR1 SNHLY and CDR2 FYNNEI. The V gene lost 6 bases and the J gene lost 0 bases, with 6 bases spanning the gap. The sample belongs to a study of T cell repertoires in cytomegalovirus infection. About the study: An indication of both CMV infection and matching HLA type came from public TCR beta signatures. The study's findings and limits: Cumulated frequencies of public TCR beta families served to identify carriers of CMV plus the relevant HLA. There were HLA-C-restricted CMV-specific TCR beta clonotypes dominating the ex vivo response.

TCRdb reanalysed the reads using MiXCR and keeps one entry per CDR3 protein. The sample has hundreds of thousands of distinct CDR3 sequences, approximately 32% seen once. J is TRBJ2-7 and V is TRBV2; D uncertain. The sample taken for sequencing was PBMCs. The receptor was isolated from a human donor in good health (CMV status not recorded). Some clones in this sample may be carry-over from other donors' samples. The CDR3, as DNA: TGTGCCAGCAGCGCGGACTCCTACGAGCAGTACTTC. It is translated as CASSADSYEQYF.